The rows below give T cell receptor beta chains drawn from one sample of a study of shared clonotypes between healthy human individuals. The assay was immunoSEQ multiplex PCR, and TCRdb's table has in-frame clones only and misses some. The table lists about 980,000 clones, less than 85% of them singletons, with around 1.4% in the top ten. Sequencing used memory CD4+ T cells sorted from blood. These receptors all stem from a man between 18 and 35 years old in good health. CDR3s include the opening cysteine and the closing phenylalanine or tryptophan. D genes are given only for firm matches. Clone size is given for some rows only: seen once, a few or many times, or a class if the clone is expanded.

TRBV5-1	TRBD1	TRBJ2-2	.	CASSSGTADTGELFF	TGCGCCAGCAGCTCCGGGACAGCTGACACCGGGGAGCTGTTTTTT
TRBV5-1	.	TRBJ2-2	.	CASSVETEPGELFF	TGCGCCAGCAGCGTCGAGACAGAACCCGGGGAGCTGTTTTTT
TRBV7-6	.	TRBJ1-2	.	CASSLDDYGYTF	TGTGCCAGCAGTCTAGACGACTATGGCTACACCTTC
TRBV15	.	TRBJ1-4	.	CATRPTDSATNEKLFF	TGTGCCACCAGGCCGACAGACAGTGCAACTAATGAAAAACTGTTTTTT
TRBV30	.	TRBJ2-1	.	CAWSPTGISYNEQFF	TGTGCCTGGAGTCCCACAGGGATCTCCTACAATGAGCAGTTCTTC
TRBV11-2	TRBD2	TRBJ2-1	once	CASSATRGAGSSYNEQFF	TGTGCCAGCAGCGCTACGCGGGGGGCCGGAAGCTCCTACAATGAGCAGTTCTTC
TRBV4-1	.	TRBJ1-2	.	CASSQDRVGGPSNYGYTF	TGCGCCAGCAGCCAAGATCGGGTGGGGGGTCCGTCGAACTATGGCTACACCTTC
TRBV29-1	.	TRBJ2-1	.	CSYDRNSYNEQFF	TGCAGCTATGACAGGAACTCCTACAATGAGCAGTTCTTC
TRBV19	TRBD1	TRBJ2-3	.	CASRRGQGSDTQYF	TGTGCCAGTAGGAGGGGACAGGGGTCAGATACGCAGTATTTT
TRBV7-9	.	TRBJ2-1	.	CASSLIGYEQFF	TGTGCCAGCAGCTTAATTGGCTATGAGCAGTTCTTC
TRBV5-1	.	TRBJ2-1	.	CASQIDFTGKGNEQFF	TGCGCCAGTCAAATCGATTTCACAGGGAAGGGCAATGAGCAGTTCTTC
TRBV28	TRBD1	TRBJ1-6	.	CASSLKGLQGHRTYNSPLHF	TGTGCCAGCAGCTTAAAGGGGCTACAGGGGCATAGGACCTATAATTCACCCCTCCACTTT
TRBV7-9	.	TRBJ1-2	.	CASSSTDYGYTF	TGTGCCAGCAGCTCGACTGATTATGGCTACACCTTC
TRBV27	.	TRBJ1-1	.	CASSLQGLGGGTEAFF	TGTGCCAGCAGCTTACAGGGTTTGGGAGGGGGAACTGAAGCTTTCTTT
TRBV18	.	TRBJ2-3	.	CASAAQSIGADTQYF	TGTGCCAGTGCCGCCCAATCTATCGGGGCAGATACGCAGTATTTT
TRBV6-1	.	TRBJ2-6	.	CASSEGTQWAGANVLTF	TGTGCCAGCAGTGAAGGGACCCAATGGGCTGGGGCCAACGTCCTGACTTTC
TRBV5-1	TRBD1	TRBJ2-5	.	CASSLLGQGVQETQYF	TGCGCCAGCAGCTTACTAGGACAGGGGGTTCAAGAGACCCAGTACTTC
TRBV7-6	.	TRBJ2-5	.	CASSLGTGQTQYF	TGTGCCAGCAGCTTAGGGACCGGGCAGACCCAGTACTTC
TRBV2	TRBD2	TRBJ2-7	.	CALGGGSDEQYF	TGTGCCCTCGGGGGGGGTAGCGACGAGCAGTACTTC
TRBV9	.	TRBJ2-7	.	CASSPGVSYEQYF	TGTGCCAGCAGTCCCGGGGTCTCCTACGAGCAGTACTTC
TRBV7-2	TRBD2	TRBJ2-4	.	CASSLDGTSGTPSKNIQYF	TGTGCCAGCAGCTTAGATGGGACTAGCGGGACTCCTTCCAAAAACATTCAGTACTTC
TRBV10-3	TRBD1	TRBJ2-2	.	CAIRTGGNTGELFF	TGTGCCATCAGGACAGGGGGCAACACCGGGGAGCTGTTTTTT
TRBV11-2	TRBD1	TRBJ1-1	.	CASSAQTGVTEAFF	TGTGCCAGCAGCGCTCAAACAGGGGTCACTGAAGCTTTCTTT
TRBV6-1	.	TRBJ2-6	.	CASRGRDSGANVLTF	TGTGCCAGCCGTGGACGGGACTCTGGGGCCAACGTCCTGACTTTC
TRBV5-4	.	TRBJ2-5	.	CASSPTATSSETQYF	TGTGCCAGCAGTCCCACTGCTACTAGCAGCGAGACCCAGTACTTC
TRBV11-3	TRBD1	TRBJ2-2	.	CASSLEIPFRGQGNTGELFF	TGTGCCAGCAGCTTAGAGATTCCCTTCCGGGGACAGGGAAACACCGGGGAGCTGTTTTTT
TRBV5-5	.	TRBJ1-2	once	CASSLAGDGYTF	TGTGCCAGCAGCTTGGCAGGGGATGGCTACACCTTC
TRBV5-1	.	TRBJ1-2	.	CASSPEGANYGYTF	TGCGCCAGCAGCCCTGAAGGCGCTAACTATGGCTACACCTTC
TRBV7-2	TRBD2	TRBJ2-1	.	CASSSIAGAGNEQFF	TGTGCCAGCAGTTCTATAGCGGGAGCGGGGAATGAGCAGTTCTTC
TRBV29-1	.	TRBJ1-3	.	CSVVQGTTSGNTIYF	TGCAGCGTTGTTCAGGGCACAACCTCTGGAAACACCATATATTTT
TRBV19	.	TRBJ1-3	.	CASSKSHSTGNTIYF	TGTGCCAGTAGTAAAAGCCATTCCACCGGAAACACCATATATTTT
TRBV7-2	TRBD2	TRBJ2-1	.	CASSDGLAGVGEQFF	TGTGCCAGCAGCGACGGACTAGCGGGAGTAGGTGAGCAGTTCTTC
TRBV7-6	.	TRBJ1-5	.	CASSPGIGSNQPQHF	TGTGCCAGCAGCCCAGGTATAGGAAGCAATCAGCCCCAGCATTTT
TRBV5-1	.	TRBJ1-2	.	CASSPPLGGRDGYTF	TGCGCCAGCAGTCCGCCCCTCGGGGGTCGGGATGGCTACACCTTC
TRBV30	TRBD1	TRBJ1-2	.	CAWRQGGNYGYTF	TGTGCCTGGCGACAGGGAGGTAACTATGGCTACACCTTC
TRBV27	.	TRBJ1-5	.	CASRLGGFSSNQPQHF	TGTGCCAGCAGGTTGGGGGGATTCTCGAGCAATCAGCCCCAGCATTTT
TRBV6-1	.	TRBJ2-5	.	CASSESWLTQETQYF	TGTGCCAGCAGTGAGAGTTGGCTAACTCAAGAGACCCAGTACTTC
TRBV29-1	.	TRBJ2-3	many	CSVDTRVGDTQYF	TGCAGCGTTGACACCCGTGTTGGAGATACGCAGTATTTT
TRBV19	.	TRBJ1-3	.	CASSMSRGTGNTIYF	TGTGCCAGTAGTATGAGCAGGGGAACTGGAAACACCATATATTTT
TRBV5-4	.	TRBJ1-4	.	CASSLRGASEKLFF	TGTGCCAGCAGCCTGCGAGGGGCAAGTGAAAAACTGTTTTTT
TRBV5-6	.	TRBJ1-5	many	CASSSPNQPQHF	TGTGCCAGCAGCTCACCCAATCAGCCCCAGCATTTT
TRBV27	TRBD2	TRBJ2-2	few	CASSLGSGSPGELFF	TGTGCCAGCAGTTTGGGTAGCGGGAGCCCCGGGGAGCTGTTTTTT
TRBV7-8	.	TRBJ2-5	.	CASAQETQYF	TGTGCCAGCGCTCAAGAGACCCAGTACTTC
TRBV19	TRBD2	TRBJ2-1	.	CASSNLGGRNLGNEQFF	TGTGCCAGTAGTAATTTGGGAGGGAGGAATTTGGGAAATGAGCAGTTCTTC
TRBV7-3	TRBD1	TRBJ2-5	.	CASSPGTGQETQYF	TGTGCCAGCAGCCCCGGGACAGGCCAAGAGACCCAGTACTTC
TRBV27	TRBD2	TRBJ2-1	.	CASSLALAGGRDEQFF	TGTGCCAGCAGTTTGGCCCTAGCGGGAGGGAGAGATGAGCAGTTCTTC
TRBV5-1	TRBD1	TRBJ2-1	.	CASSQKGTGSSYEQFF	TGCGCCAGCAGCCAAAAAGGGACAGGGAGCAGCTATGAGCAGTTCTTC
TRBV6-1	TRBD2	TRBJ2-7	.	CASSDYPAGDLSYEQYF	TGTGCCAGCAGTGACTACCCCGCGGGGGACCTCTCCTACGAGCAGTACTTC
TRBV6-5	.	TRBJ2-7	.	CASSRDSRGSYEQYF	TGTGCCAGCAGCCGCGACAGTCGAGGGTCCTACGAGCAGTACTTC
TRBV6-1	TRBD1	TRBJ2-3	.	CASSVDRGRSTDTQYF	TGTGCCAGCAGTGTAGACAGGGGGCGAAGCACAGATACGCAGTATTTT
TRBV10-3	TRBD1	TRBJ2-5	.	CAISSGQGGETQYF	TGTGCCATCAGTAGTGGACAGGGGGGAGAGACCCAGTACTTC
TRBV2	.	TRBJ1-2	.	CASSTSGWGENGYTF	TGTGCCAGCAGTACCTCCGGGTGGGGGGAGAATGGCTACACCTTC